The rows below give T cell receptor beta chains drawn from one sample of a study of lymphopenia after photon versus proton radiotherapy. Only in-frame clones appear in the TCRdb table, and some are missing; sequencing was by immunoSEQ multiplex PCR. This sample has roughly 150,000 clones, with about 88% found just once. This material consisted of peripheral blood, taken from a patient treated with photon-based radiotherapy. The receptors stem from a man in his fifties with gastric cancer. Each CDR3 is given with its conserved first and last residue. The order of the fields is D gene, V gene, J gene, clone size, CDR3 DNA, CDR3 protein. D genes are given only for firm matches. Clone size is stated in some rows and not others, as once, few, many or a class when expanded.

>-|TRBV11-3|TRBJ2-3|once
TGTGCCAGCAGCCCCGGGGCCACAGATACGCAGTATTTT
CASSPGATDTQYF
>-|TRBV19|TRBJ1-4|-
TGTGCCAGTGGGAGGATGACTAATGAAAAACTGTTTTTT
CASGRMTNEKLFF
>TRBD2|TRBV6-1|TRBJ2-5|-
TGTGCCAGCAGTGTAGGACTAGCGGAAGAGACCCAGTACTTC
CASSVGLAEETQYF
>-|TRBV18|TRBJ2-3|-
TGTGCCAGCTCACGCCACCCCCCCACAGATACGCAGTATTTT
CASSRHPPTDTQYF
>-|TRBV30|TRBJ2-7|-
TGTGCCTGGAGTGTACCAATCGGCCGGAACAGACCCTACGAGCAGTACTTC
CAWSVPIGRNRPYEQYF
>-|TRBV7-6|TRBJ1-5|-
TGTGCCAGCAGTCTTAGTCCCAGTAATAGCAATCAGCCCCAGCATTTT
CASSLSPSNSNQPQHF
>-|TRBV30|TRBJ2-6|-
TGTGCGAGGAGCTCTGGGGCCAACGTCCTGACTTTC
CARSSGANVLTF
>-|TRBV2|TRBJ2-7|-
TGTGCCAGCAGAGTAGCCTATCTCTACGAGCAGTACTTC
CASRVAYLYEQYF
>-|TRBV11-3|TRBJ2-5|-
TGTGCCAGCAGCCCCAACGCACCAGGGAAAGAGACCCAGTACTTC
CASSPNAPGKETQYF
>-|TRBV18|TRBJ1-4|-
TGTGCCAGCTCACCATTTGAGAGGGGCGATGAAAAACTGTTTTTT
CASSPFERGDEKLFF
>TRBD2|TRBV11-2|TRBJ2-7|-
TGTGCCAGCAGCTTAGAACTAGCGGGAGGCCCCTACGAGCAGTACTTC
CASSLELAGGPYEQYF
>-|TRBV19|TRBJ1-2|few
TGTGCCAGTAGTAACTATGGCTACACCTTC
CASSNYGYTF
>-|TRBV6-6|TRBJ1-4|-
TGTGCCAGCAGTCGCAGGGGCGCTAATGAAAAACTGTTTTTT
CASSRRGANEKLFF
>-|TRBV15|TRBJ1-1|once
TGTGCCACCTCGGACAGAAGGTTGGTGAACACTGAAGCTTTCTTT
CATSDRRLVNTEAFF
>-|TRBV28|TRBJ1-4|-
TGTGCCAGCGCTGGGGCAAACAATGAAAAACTGTTTTTT
CASAGANNEKLFF
>-|TRBV11-2|TRBJ1-2|-
TGTGCCAGCAGCCCCCCCCGTAGGCCTAACTATGGCTACACCTTC
CASSPPRRPNYGYTF
>-|TRBV30|TRBJ1-1|-
TGTGCCTGGAGATCTCCCCGGCAGATGAACACTGAAGCTTTCTTT
CAWRSPRQMNTEAFF
>-|TRBV10-2|TRBJ1-1|-
TGCGCCAGCGGAACCAGGACTGAAGCTTTCTTT
CASGTRTEAFF
>-|TRBV27|TRBJ1-5|-
TGTGCCAGCAGTTTAAAGCCCCAGCATTTT
CASSLKPQHF
>-|TRBV28|TRBJ1-2|-
TGTGCCAGCAGTTTAAGAGGGGGGGGCTATGGCTACACCTTC
CASSLRGGGYGYTF
>-|TRBV7-9|TRBJ2-7|-
TGTGCCAGCAGCTTCACTCGCGGAAGTTTGCAGTACTTC
CASSFTRGSLQYF
>-|TRBV5-1|TRBJ1-4|-
TGCGCCAGCAGCCCAGGGACTTCAACTAATGAAAAACTGTTTTTT
CASSPGTSTNEKLFF
>-|TRBV5-1|TRBJ2-3|-
TGCGCCAGCAGCTTTCAGCCAGGGCTTGCAGATACGCAGTATTTT
CASSFQPGLADTQYF
>-|TRBV5-6|TRBJ2-7|-
TGTGCCAGCAGCTTAGAGGGGGGCTGGCCTACGGAGCAGTACTTC
CASSLEGGWPTEQYF
>TRBD1|TRBV6-1|TRBJ1-1|-
TGTGCGGCCGGGACAGGGGCTGAACTGGCTTTCTTT
CAAGTGAELAFF
>-|TRBV30|TRBJ1-1|-
TGTGCCTGGAGTGTAAAAGGGGGCACTGAAGCTTTCTTT
CAWSVKGGTEAFF
>TRBD2|TRBV4-2|TRBJ2-1|-
TGTGCCAGCAGCCTCGAGACTAGCCCCTACAATGAGCAGTTCTTC
CASSLETSPYNEQFF
>TRBD2|TRBV2|TRBJ2-7|-
TGTGCCAGCAGAACTAGCGGGGTCTCCTACGAGCAGTACTTC
CASRTSGVSYEQYF
>-|TRBV10-3|TRBJ2-1|-
TGTGCCATCAGCGAAGGGTGGAATGAGCAGTTCTTC
CAISEGWNEQFF
>TRBD2|TRBV7-2|TRBJ2-7|-
TGTGCCAGCAGCTTAGAACTAGCGGGAGCTGGAGAGCAGTACTTC
CASSLELAGAGEQYF
>-|TRBV7-9|TRBJ2-3|-
TGTGCCAGCAGCAGGGCCTTCGTAGCTACGCAGTATTTT
CASSRAFVATQYF
>-|TRBV19|TRBJ1-5|few
TGTGCCAGTAGTATTACGGGTAATCAGCCCCAGCATTTT
CASSITGNQPQHF
>-|TRBV30|TRBJ2-1|-
TGTGCCTGGAGTGGAGGGGGAGACGAGCAGTTCTTC
CAWSGGGDEQFF
>-|TRBV4-2|TRBJ2-7|-
TGTGCCAGCAGCCGCGAAGGGGGGACGTCGACCGCCGAGCAGTACTTC
CASSREGGTSTAEQYF
>TRBD1|TRBV11-2|TRBJ1-4|-
TGTGCCAGCAGCGCTGGTTGGGGACAGGTTGAAAAACTGTTTTTT
CASSAGWGQVEKLFF
>-|TRBV28|TRBJ1-1|-
TGTGCCAGCAGTTCGACAGGCCCTACGAACACTGAAGCTTTCTTT
CASSSTGPTNTEAFF
>TRBD1|TRBV7-6|TRBJ2-7|-
TGTGCCAGCAGCGGGACAGGGTCCGACGAGCAGTACTTC
CASSGTGSDEQYF
>-|TRBV7-9|TRBJ2-4|-
TGTGCCAGCAGCTTATCTGGATTCAGGGTGGCCAAAAACATTCAGTACTTC
CASSLSGFRVAKNIQYF
>-|TRBV5-4|TRBJ2-1|-
TGTGCCAGCAGCTTGTCGCAGACTGAGCAGTTCTTC
CASSLSQTEQFF
>TRBD2|TRBV11-3|TRBJ2-1|-
TGTGCCAGCAGCTTAGAGGCGGGAGGGGGCAATGAGCAGTTCTTC
CASSLEAGGGNEQFF